This TCR beta chain was recovered during a study of blood T cell repertoires in COVID-19. The overall study: Italy, Spain and the United States were the sources of the convalescent and acute COVID-19 samples. PBMCs, B-cell-depleted T cells, or T cells were the source of the cDNA or gDNA that made up the material.

Produced via immunoSEQ multiplex PCR; TCRdb's table is partial and in-frame only. The sample has some 260,000 clones; approximately 89% are singletons. Enrolled during active infection, Seattle patients were then followed longitudinally. The sample taken for sequencing was peripheral blood. The sequence derives from a woman between 65 and 79 years old with COVID-19, enrolled during active disease.

The CDR3 DNA is TGTGCCTTTACGACAGTTACCTACGAGCAGTACTTC. Its protein is CAFTTVTYEQYF. The chain joins TRBV30 to TRBJ2-7; D is perhaps TRBD1 (5 bases). Germline-derived CDR1 and CDR2 are GTSNPN and SVGIG (reference sequence). Trimming removed 7 bases at V and 2 bases at J, with 12 bases between. This CDR3 is 12 amino acids long.